This entry lists 10 T cell receptor beta chains sequenced from one sample in a study of blood T cell repertoires in COVID-19. Clones were sequenced by immunoSEQ multiplex PCR, and TCRdb holds only the in-frame ones, with some missing. The data hold about 180,000 clones, with about nine tenths observed a single time. The sequenced sample was peripheral blood. The receptors here all came from a woman aged 50 to 60 with acute or convalescent COVID-19.

J is TRBJ1-2 and V is TRBV27, with D possibly TRBD1 on 6 matching bases. V was shortened by 0 bases and J by 4 bases, with 9 bases between the two germline ends. CDR1 MNHEY and CDR2 SMNVEV come from the germline V gene (reference sequence). The CDR3 covers 14 residues. This chain's CDR3 is CASSLSAGAYGYTF. The CDR3 nucleotides read TGTGCCAGCAGTTTATCGGCAGGGGCCTATGGCTACACCTTC.

The V call is TRBV5-6, the J call TRBJ2-5; D possibly corresponds to TRBD2 (7 bases). Germline V gives CDR1 SGHDT, CDR2 YYEEEE. Trimming cost V 2 bases and J 5 bases, with 16 bases left between them. The length of the CDR3 is 15 residues. CDR3 region: CASSLLGHGGETQYF. The CDR3 DNA reads as TGTGCCAGCAGCTTATTGGGACACGGGGGGGAGACCCAGTACTTC.

This clone has just one count. The V and J genes are TRBV7-2 and TRBJ2-7; D is perhaps TRBD1 (5 bases). Germline-derived CDR1 and CDR2 are SGHTA and FQGNSA. The CDR3 is made up of 14 amino acids. V lost 1 base, J lost 0 bases, and 7 bases lay in between. This CDR3 reads CASSLDRSSYEQYF. DNA of the CDR3: TGTGCCAGCAGCTTAGACAGGAGCTCCTACGAGCAGTACTTC.

This sequence joins TRBV7-2 and TRBJ1-5, with D maybe TRBD1 (6 bases). The CDR3 is made up of 15 amino acids. The ends were cut back, 1 base at V and 7 bases at J, with 14 bases in the middle. Germline-derived CDR1 and CDR2 are SGHTA and FQGNSA. CDR3 residues: CASSLGSGGGQPQHF. CDR3 coding DNA: TGTGCCAGCAGCTTAGGATCGGGAGGGGGACAGCCCCAGCATTTT.

The CDR3 reads CASSSSQDRANTGELFF. The CDR3 region has the DNA TGTGCCAGCAGCTCGTCTCAGGACAGGGCGAACACCGGGGAGCTGTTTTTT. The chain recombines TRBV7-3 with TRBJ2-2, with 8 nucleotides matching TRBD1. The CDR3 loop spans 17 amino acids. The germline CDR1 and CDR2 sequences are SGHTA and FQGTGA. The trim removed 4 bases at V and 0 bases at J, leaving 7 bases unmatched.

The genes are TRBV6-5 and TRBJ1-2; TRBD1 agrees at 8 bases. From germline, CDR1 is MNHEY and CDR2 SVGAGI. The trim removed 6 bases at V and 2 bases at J, leaving 5 bases unmatched. The CDR3 is made up of 14 amino acids. This CDR3 reads CASSWTGRNYGYTF. As DNA, the CDR3 is TGTGCCAGCAGCTGGACAGGGCGAAACTATGGCTACACCTTC.

The chain uses TRBV19 and TRBJ2-1, with 13 bases lining up with TRBD2. Germline assignment: CDR1 LNHDA and CDR2 SQIVND (reference sequence). The V gene end was trimmed by 7 bases and the J gene end by 7 bases; junction bases not matched to a gene: 7. The CDR3 length is 15 residues. The CDR3 DNA sequence: TGTGCCAGTAACACTGAGACTAGCGGGAGGAATGAGCAGTTCTTC. This translates into CASNTETSGRNEQFF.

The V call is TRBV30, the J call TRBJ1-2; no reliable D call. There are 13 residues in the CDR3. The V gene's germline CDR1 is GTSNPN and CDR2 SVGIG (reference sequence). Trimming stripped 1 base from V and 2 bases from J, with 8 bases between. CDR3: CAWSEQQNYGYTF. The DNA for the CDR3 is TGTGCCTGGAGTGAACAACAGAACTATGGCTACACCTTC. Looking up the rest from reference TRBV30 and TRBJ1-2 gives the full variable domain: SQTIHQWPATLVQPVGSPLSLECTVEGTSNPNLYWYRQAAGRGLQLLFYSVGIGQISSEVPQNLSASRPQDRQFILSSKKLLLSDSGFYLCAWSEQQNYGYTFGSGTRLTVV.

The CDR3 is CASSLLAGTSGRGNEQYF. The CDR3 bases are TGTGCCAGCAGCTTACTAGCCGGGACTAGCGGGAGAGGGAACGAGCAGTACTTC. The chain carries TRBV7-8 and TRBJ2-7, with TRBD2 identical over 14 bases. Germline CDR1 and CDR2: SGHVS and FQNEAQ. The V and J ends lost 2 bases and 5 bases, in that order; junction bases with no gene match: 11. This CDR3 is built from 18 residues. Full variable domain (rest looked up from reference TRBV7-8 and TRBJ2-7): GAGVSQSPRYKVAKRGQDVALRCDPISGHVSLFWYQQALGQGPEFLTYFQNEAQLDKSGLPSDRFFAERPEGSVSTLKIQRTQQEDSAVYLCASSLLAGTSGRGNEQYFGPGTRLTVT.

The rearrangement joins TRBV19 to TRBJ1-1; the D is unclear. V shed 3 bases and J shed 1 base, with 6 bases lying between them. The V gene's germline CDR1 is LNHDA and CDR2 SQIVND (reference sequence). This CDR3 has 13 amino acids. In DNA form, the CDR3 reads TGTGCCAGTAGTATTGAAGCGAACACTGAAGCTTTCTTT. Translation gives CASSIEANTEAFF.